The 3 T cell receptor beta chains below were found in one sample sequenced in a study of control samples from healthy donors and cancer patients. The method was immunoSEQ multiplex PCR; TCRdb's version includes in-frame clones alone and lacks a portion of them. Altogether some 120,000 clones are present, roughly 87% being singletons, with the ten largest covering around 8.7%. The sequenced material came from blood. The origin of the receptors is a man in his forties or fifties in good health.

This clone appeared once. The genes are TRBV5-1 and TRBJ2-2; 11 nucleotides match TRBD2. J lost 7 bases, V lost 5 bases, and 7 bases had no gene match. Looked up from germline, CDR1 is SGHRS and CDR2 is YFSETQ. The CDR3 spans 15 residues. CDR3 region: CASSSGTSGLGELFF. As DNA, the CDR3 is TGCGCCAGCAGTTCCGGGACTAGCGGCCTCGGGGAGCTGTTTTTT.

This chain uses TRBV19 with TRBJ2-5; TRBD1 matches 9 bases. V lost 6 bases and J lost 5; bases outside the gene matches: 7. The germline CDR1 and CDR2 sequences are LNHDA and SQIVND (reference sequence). CDR3 length: 14 residues. CDR3: CASSAGTGRETQYF. The CDR3 DNA reads TGTGCCAGTAGCGCCGGGACAGGGCGGGAGACCCAGTACTTC.

The rearrangement joins TRBV5-1 to TRBJ2-1; 7 bases agree with TRBD2. V trimming: 2 bases; J trimming: 2 bases; junction bases outside the gene matches: 4. The CDR3 has 15 residues. Germline lookup yields CDR1 SGHRS and CDR2 YFSETQ. For the CDR3, the DNA is TGCGCCAGCAGCTTAAGCGGGGTCCCCTACAATGAGCAGTTCTTC. Translating it yields CASSLSGVPYNEQFF.